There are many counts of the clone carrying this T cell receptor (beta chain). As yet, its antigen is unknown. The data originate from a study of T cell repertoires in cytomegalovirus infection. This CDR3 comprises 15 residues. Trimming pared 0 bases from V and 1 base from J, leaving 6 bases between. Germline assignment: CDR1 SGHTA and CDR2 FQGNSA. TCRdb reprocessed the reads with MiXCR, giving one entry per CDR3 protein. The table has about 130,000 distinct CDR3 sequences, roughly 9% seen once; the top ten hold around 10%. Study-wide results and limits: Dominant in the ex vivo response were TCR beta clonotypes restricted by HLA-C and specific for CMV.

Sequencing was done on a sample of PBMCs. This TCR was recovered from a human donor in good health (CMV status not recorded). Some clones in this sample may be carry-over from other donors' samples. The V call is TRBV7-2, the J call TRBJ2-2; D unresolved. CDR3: CASSLARGNTGELFF. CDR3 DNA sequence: TGTGCCAGCAGCTTAGCGAGAGGGAACACCGGGGAGCTGTTTTTT.